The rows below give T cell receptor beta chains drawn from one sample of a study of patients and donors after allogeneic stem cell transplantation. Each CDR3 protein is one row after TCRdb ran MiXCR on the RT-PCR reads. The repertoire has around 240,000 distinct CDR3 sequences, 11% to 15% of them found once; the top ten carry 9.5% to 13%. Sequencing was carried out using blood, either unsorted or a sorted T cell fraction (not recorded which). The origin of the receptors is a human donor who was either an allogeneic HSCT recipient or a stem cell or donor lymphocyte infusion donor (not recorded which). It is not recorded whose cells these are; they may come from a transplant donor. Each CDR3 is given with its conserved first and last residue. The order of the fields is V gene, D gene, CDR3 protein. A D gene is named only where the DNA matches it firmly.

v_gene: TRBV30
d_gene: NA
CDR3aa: CAWSSQLAGELFF

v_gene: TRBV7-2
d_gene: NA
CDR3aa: CASSEDGANYGYTF

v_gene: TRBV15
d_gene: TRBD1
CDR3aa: CATSRETGRNEQFF

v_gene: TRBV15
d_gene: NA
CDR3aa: CATSSDSGNTIYF

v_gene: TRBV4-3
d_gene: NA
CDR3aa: CASSQASSYEQYF

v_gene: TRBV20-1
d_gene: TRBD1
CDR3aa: CSARPRQGAYEQYF

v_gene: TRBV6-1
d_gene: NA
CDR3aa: CASSESRLWGSEQYF

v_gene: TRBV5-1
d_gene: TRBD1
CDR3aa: CASSCWPGQGCYEQYF

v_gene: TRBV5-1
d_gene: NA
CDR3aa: CASRGSSTETQYF

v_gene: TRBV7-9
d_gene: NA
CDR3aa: CASSFPTEVTYEQYF

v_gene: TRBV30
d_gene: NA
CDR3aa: CAWSVLRGRLLF

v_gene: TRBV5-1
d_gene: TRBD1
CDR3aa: CASSTTGGSTNEKLFF

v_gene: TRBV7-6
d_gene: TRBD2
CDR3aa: CASSLSLAGGDYEQNF

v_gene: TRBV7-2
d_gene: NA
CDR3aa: CASSQKLEGYGYTF

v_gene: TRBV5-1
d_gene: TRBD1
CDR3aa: CASGLQGDYGYTF

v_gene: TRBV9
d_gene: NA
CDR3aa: CASSVRVDASPLHF

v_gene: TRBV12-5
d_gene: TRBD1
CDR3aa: CASGLVDRGRRNTIYF

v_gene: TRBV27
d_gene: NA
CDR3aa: CASRSLGVLETQYF

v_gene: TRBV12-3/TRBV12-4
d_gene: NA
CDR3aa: CASNNGRGETQYF

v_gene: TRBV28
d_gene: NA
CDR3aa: CASSPPGVGSHYNEQFF

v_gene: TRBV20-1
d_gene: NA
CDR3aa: CSAEAGVDGYTF

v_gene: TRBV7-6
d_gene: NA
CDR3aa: CASSSSRGNTGELFF